This is a list of T cell receptor beta chains from one sample in a study of blood T cell repertoires in COVID-19. Clones were read by immunoSEQ multiplex PCR, and TCRdb kept only the in-frame ones, dropping some. The data hold 150,000 or so clones, with roughly 84% observed a single time. Sequenced material: PBMCs or T cells enriched from blood (not recorded which). These receptors all stem from a woman in her 50s who had been exposed to COVID-19. Both conserved end residues are trimmed from each CDR3. Each record gives: V gene, J gene, CDR3 protein.

TRBV27	TRBJ1-2	ASSLWADSGYT
TRBV5-1	TRBJ1-1	ASSPRQGANTEAF
TRBV2	TRBJ1-4	ASSVELVEKLF
TRBV9	TRBJ2-7	ASSVAGLATYEQY
TRBV27	TRBJ2-2	ASSPRTSGRGYTGELF
TRBV6-5	TRBJ2-7	ASSYSGGLGNEQY
TRBV29-1	TRBJ2-7	SVEGTGWQY
TRBV5-1	TRBJ2-3	ASSFGDRDTDTQY
TRBV12-5	TRBJ1-2	ASGPGQWSGYT
TRBV6-2/TRBV6-3	TRBJ1-2	ASSLGQANYGYT
TRBV7-8	TRBJ1-4	ASSLTRGPAFATNEKLF
TRBV4-2	TRBJ1-5	ASSQGSSRSNQPQH
TRBV7-9	TRBJ1-1	ASSRDRGTEAF
TRBV4-3	TRBJ2-1	ASSQDFRVKNNEQF
TRBV5-6	TRBJ1-1	ASSYDRSTEAF
TRBV18	TRBJ2-7	ASSPGSAGAPYEQY
TRBV30	TRBJ1-6	AWSVWDRGFSPLH
TRBV5-3	TRBJ2-2	ARRKDTGGPTGELF
TRBV11-3	TRBJ1-1	ASSFRGPDTEAF
TRBV7-9	TRBJ2-1	ASSLKNRGF
TRBV7-2	TRBJ2-1	ASSSTGWYNEQF
TRBV4-3	TRBJ2-3	ASSQDRGGGADTQY
TRBV6-1	TRBJ2-7	ASSEARVSSYEQY
TRBV25-1	TRBJ2-3	ASRTGTSVSDTQY
TRBV7-6	TRBJ2-7	ASSPERLAGGQQY
TRBV2	TRBJ2-7	ASSGGEGYEQY
TRBV2	TRBJ1-5	ASGDRVNQPQH
TRBV28	TRBJ2-1	ASSFGLTSSYNEQF
TRBV19	TRBJ1-5	ASSYRDLDNQPQH
TRBV2	TRBJ2-3	ASSLLTRAVFTDTQY
TRBV7-9	TRBJ2-7	ASSLAVGDSGPAYEQY
TRBV19	TRBJ2-7	ASSPGLAGYEQY
TRBV27	TRBJ2-3	ASAPGHFTDTQY
TRBV6-6	TRBJ1-2	ASTNGNNYGYT
TRBV20-1	TRBJ2-5	SASQSGSPQETQY
TRBV21-1	TRBJ2-7	ASSKRPTGYEQY
TRBV19	TRBJ1-5	ASSIAGFKQPQH
TRBV15	TRBJ2-7	ATSREQGRLAYEQY
TRBV7-7	TRBJ2-1	ASSLGSNNEQF
TRBV10-3	TRBJ2-5	AISPLAAQETQY
TRBV2	TRBJ2-3	ASTQAGAGDTQY
TRBV15	TRBJ1-2	ATSKGDGYT
TRBV5-1	TRBJ1-3	ASSLTGAGNTIY
TRBV5-1	TRBJ2-7	ASSRTSGSDEQY
TRBV5-8	TRBJ2-2	ASSLAGGTGELF
TRBV7-9	TRBJ2-4	ASSPGGPAKNIQY
TRBV10-3	TRBJ1-2	AISESSGRVYGYT
TRBV19	TRBJ1-1	ASIADRLNTEAF
TRBV30	TRBJ1-6	AWGQDNSPLH
TRBV29-1	TRBJ2-1	SARAPLQAGEQF
TRBV3-1/TRBV3-2	TRBJ1-3	ASSQRSSIGENTIY
TRBV7-7	TRBJ2-7	ASSLGQSSYEQY
TRBV4-3	TRBJ2-3	ASSQERPPDTQY
TRBV5-6	TRBJ1-1	ASSFGTGDGEAF
TRBV5-1	TRBJ1-1	ASASGGGDSRRDTEAF
TRBV6-5	TRBJ1-1	ASKRSLTNTEAF
TRBV23-1	TRBJ1-1	ASSRDRGQRGYTEAF
TRBV5-1	TRBJ1-2	ASSPAGGAEGYT
TRBV5-5	TRBJ2-7	ASSSGTSGYEQY